This T cell receptor beta chain is from a study of T cells after yellow fever vaccination. Study-level background: Preparation of fractions with low cell numbers was performed using SMART-Seq v4 Ultra Low Input.

Production of TCR cDNA was by 5'RACE template switching, which also added a universal primer site and UMIs. TCRdb itself ran the 5' RACE reads through MiXCR, one entry per CDR3 protein. The sample contains 120,000 or so distinct CDR3 sequences, roughly 15% of which appear only once. CDR3 length: 15 amino acids. Trimming took off 4 bases at V and 0 bases at J, with 7 bases between the two ends. From germline, CDR1 is LGHDT and CDR2 YNNKEL (reference sequence). This clonotype was obtained from a man between 18 and 29 years old who received the YFV17D yellow fever vaccine. The V call is TRBV3-1, the J call TRBJ2-6; tentative D call: TRBD2 (5 bases). The source was CD8+ T cells sorted from PBMCs, collected 5 days after the yellow fever booster vaccination. This CDR3 is CASSLRGSGANVLTF. The CDR3 region has the DNA TGTGCCAGCAGCCTTCGGGGCTCTGGGGCCAACGTCCTGACTTTC.